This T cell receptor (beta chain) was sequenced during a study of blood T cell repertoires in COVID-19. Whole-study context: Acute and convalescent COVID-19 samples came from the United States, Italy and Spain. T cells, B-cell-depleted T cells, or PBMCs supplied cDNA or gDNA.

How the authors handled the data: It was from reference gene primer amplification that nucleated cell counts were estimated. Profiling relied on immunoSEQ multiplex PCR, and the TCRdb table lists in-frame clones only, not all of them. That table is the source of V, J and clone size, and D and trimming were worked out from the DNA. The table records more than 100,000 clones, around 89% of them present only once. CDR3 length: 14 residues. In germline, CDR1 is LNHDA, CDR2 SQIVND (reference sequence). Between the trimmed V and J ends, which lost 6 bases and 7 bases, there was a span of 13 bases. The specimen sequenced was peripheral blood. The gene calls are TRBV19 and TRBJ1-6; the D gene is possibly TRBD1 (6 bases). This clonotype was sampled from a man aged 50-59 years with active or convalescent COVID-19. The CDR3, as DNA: TGTGCCAGTAGATCCAGGGGTCCAAATTCACCCCTCCACTTT. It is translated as CASRSRGPNSPLHF.